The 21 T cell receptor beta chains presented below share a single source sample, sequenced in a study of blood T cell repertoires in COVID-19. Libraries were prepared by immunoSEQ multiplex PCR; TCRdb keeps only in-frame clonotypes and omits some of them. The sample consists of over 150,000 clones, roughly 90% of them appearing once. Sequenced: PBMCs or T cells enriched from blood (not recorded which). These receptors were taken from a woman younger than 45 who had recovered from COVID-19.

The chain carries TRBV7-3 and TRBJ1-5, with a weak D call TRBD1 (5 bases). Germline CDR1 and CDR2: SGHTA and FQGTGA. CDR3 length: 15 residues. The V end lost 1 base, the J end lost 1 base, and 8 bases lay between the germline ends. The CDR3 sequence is CASSLIAGSNQPQHF. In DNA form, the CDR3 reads TGTGCCAGCAGCTTAATAGCAGGGAGCAATCAGCCCCAGCATTTT.

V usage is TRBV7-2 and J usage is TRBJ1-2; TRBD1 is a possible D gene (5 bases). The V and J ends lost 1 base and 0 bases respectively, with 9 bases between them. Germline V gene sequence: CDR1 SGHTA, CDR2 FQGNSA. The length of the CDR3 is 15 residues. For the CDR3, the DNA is TGTGCCAGCAGCTTAGGTGGGACTACTAACTATGGCTACACCTTC. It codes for CASSLGGTTNYGYTF.

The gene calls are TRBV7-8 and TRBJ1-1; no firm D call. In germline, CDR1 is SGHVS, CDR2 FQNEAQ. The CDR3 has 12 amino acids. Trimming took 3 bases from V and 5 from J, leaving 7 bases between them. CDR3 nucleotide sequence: TGTGCCAGCAGCTTTGGGGAGACTGAAGCTTTCTTT. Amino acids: CASSFGETEAFF.

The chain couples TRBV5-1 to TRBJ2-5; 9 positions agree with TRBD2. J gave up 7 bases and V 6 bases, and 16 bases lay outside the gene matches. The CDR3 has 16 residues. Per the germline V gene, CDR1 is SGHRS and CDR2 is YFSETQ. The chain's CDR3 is CASTSAGGDLLGTQYF. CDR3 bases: TGCGCCAGCACATCTGCGGGGGGGGACCTTCTAGGGACCCAGTACTTC.

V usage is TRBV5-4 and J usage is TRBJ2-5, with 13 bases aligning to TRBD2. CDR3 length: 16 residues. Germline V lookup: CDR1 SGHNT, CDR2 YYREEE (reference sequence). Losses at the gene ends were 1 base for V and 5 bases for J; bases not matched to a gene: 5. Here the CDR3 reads CASSLTSGRAGETQYF. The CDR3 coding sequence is TGTGCCAGCAGCTTGACTAGCGGGAGGGCCGGGGAGACCCAGTACTTC.

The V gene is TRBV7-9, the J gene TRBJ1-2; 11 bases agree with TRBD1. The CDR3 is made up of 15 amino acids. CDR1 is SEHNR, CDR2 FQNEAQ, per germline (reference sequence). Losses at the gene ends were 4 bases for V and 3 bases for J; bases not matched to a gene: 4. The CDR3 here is CASSSGTGGYYGYTF. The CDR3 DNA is TGTGCCAGCAGCTCAGGGACAGGGGGATACTATGGCTACACCTTC.

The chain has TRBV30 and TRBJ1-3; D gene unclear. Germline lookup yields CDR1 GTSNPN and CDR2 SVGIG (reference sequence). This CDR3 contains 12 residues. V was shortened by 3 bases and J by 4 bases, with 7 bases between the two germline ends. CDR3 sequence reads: CAWRGGGNTIYF. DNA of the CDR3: TGTGCCTGGAGGGGAGGGGGAAACACCATATATTTT. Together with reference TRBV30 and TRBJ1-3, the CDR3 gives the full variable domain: SQTIHQWPATLVQPVGSPLSLECTVEGTSNPNLYWYRQAAGRGLQLLFYSVGIGQISSEVPQNLSASRPQDRQFILSSKKLLLSDSGFYLCAWRGGGNTIYFGEGSWLTVV.

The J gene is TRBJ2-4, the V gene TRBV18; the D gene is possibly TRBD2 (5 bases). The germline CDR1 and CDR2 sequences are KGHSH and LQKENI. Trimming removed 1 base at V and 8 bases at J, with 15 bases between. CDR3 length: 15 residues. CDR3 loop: CASSPQEEERDIQYF. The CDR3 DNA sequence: TGTGCCAGCTCACCACAAGAGGAGGAAAGGGACATTCAGTACTTC.

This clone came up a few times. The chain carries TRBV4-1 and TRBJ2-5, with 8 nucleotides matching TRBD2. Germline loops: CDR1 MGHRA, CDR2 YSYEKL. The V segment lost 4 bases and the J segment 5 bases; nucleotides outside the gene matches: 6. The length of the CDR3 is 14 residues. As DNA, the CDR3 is TGCGCCAGCAGCCGAGTAGCGGGGAGGGAGACCCAGTACTTC. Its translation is CASSRVAGRETQYF.

CDR3 in DNA: TGTGCCAGCAGCTATCCGACCGGGTACCAAGAGACCCAGTACTTC. Protein product: CASSYPTGYQETQYF. The chain recombines TRBV7-3 with TRBJ2-5; D remains unclear. The V end was cut by 4 bases, the J end by 0 bases, with 12 bases between. The CDR3 contains 15 residues. Germline V gene lookup returns CDR1 SGHTA and CDR2 FQGTGA.

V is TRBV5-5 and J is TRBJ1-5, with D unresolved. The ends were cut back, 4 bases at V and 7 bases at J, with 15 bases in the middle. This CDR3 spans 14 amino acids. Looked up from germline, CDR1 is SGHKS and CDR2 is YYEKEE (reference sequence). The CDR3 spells CASSKESTRQPQHF. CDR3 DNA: TGTGCCAGCAGCAAGGAAAGCACTAGACAGCCCCAGCATTTT.

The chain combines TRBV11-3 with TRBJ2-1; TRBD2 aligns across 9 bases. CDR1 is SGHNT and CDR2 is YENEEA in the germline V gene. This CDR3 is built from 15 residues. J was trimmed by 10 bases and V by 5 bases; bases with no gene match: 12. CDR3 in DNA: TGTGCCAGCAGCCTACTAGCGGGCCACGCTAGGGAGCAGTTCTTC. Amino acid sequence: CASSLLAGHAREQFF.

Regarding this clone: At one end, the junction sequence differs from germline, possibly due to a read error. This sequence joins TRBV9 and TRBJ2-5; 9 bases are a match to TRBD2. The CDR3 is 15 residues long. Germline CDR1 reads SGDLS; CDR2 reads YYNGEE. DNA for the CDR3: TGTGCCCGCAGCGGGCGGGGGGGGGAAGAAGAGACCCAGTACTTC. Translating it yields CARSGRGGEEETQYF.

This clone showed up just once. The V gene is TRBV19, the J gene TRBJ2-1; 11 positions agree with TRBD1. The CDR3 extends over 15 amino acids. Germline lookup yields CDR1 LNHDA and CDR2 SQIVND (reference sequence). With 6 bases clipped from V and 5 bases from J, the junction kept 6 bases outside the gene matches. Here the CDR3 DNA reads TGTGCCAGTAGCGAGGGGACAGGGGGACACAATGAGCAGTTCTTC. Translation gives CASSEGTGGHNEQFF.

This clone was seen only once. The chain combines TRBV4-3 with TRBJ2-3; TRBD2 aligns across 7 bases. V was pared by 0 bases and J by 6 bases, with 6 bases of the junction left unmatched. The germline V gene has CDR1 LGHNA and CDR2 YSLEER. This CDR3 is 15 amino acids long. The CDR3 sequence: CASSQERTRVDTQYF. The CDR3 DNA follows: TGCGCCAGCAGCCAAGAACGGACTAGAGTTGATACGCAGTATTTT.

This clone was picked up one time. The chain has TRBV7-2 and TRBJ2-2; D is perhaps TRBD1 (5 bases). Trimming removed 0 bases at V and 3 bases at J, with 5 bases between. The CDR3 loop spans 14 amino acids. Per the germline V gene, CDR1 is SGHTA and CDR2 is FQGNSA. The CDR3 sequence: CASSLAGDTGELFF. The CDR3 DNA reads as TGTGCCAGCAGCTTAGCAGGGGACACCGGGGAGCTGTTTTTT. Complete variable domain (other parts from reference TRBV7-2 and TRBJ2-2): GAGVSQSPSNKVTEKGKDVELRCDPISGHTALYWYRQSLGQGLEFLIYFQGNSAPDKSGLPSDRFSAERTGGSVSTLTIQRTQQEDSAVYLCASSLAGDTGELFFGEGSRLTVL.

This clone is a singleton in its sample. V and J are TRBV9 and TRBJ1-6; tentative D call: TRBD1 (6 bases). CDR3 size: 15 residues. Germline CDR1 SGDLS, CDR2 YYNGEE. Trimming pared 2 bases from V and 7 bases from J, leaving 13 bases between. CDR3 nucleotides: TGTGCCAGCAGCGTTCAGGGGAAGGGGAATTCACCCCTCCACTTT. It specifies CASSVQGKGNSPLHF.

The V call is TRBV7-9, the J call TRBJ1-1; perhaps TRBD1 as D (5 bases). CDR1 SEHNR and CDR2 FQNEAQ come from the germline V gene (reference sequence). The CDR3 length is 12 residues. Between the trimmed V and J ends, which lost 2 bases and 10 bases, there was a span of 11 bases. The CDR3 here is CASSLTGRGAFF. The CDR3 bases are TGTGCCAGCAGCTTAACCGGAAGGGGAGCTTTCTTT.

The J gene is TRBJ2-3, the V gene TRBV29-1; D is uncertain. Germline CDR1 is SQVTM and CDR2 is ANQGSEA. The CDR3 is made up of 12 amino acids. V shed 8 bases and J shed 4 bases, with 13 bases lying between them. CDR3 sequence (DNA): TGCAGCACCACAGAAGGTGCAGATACGCAGTATTTT. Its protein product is CSTTEGADTQYF.

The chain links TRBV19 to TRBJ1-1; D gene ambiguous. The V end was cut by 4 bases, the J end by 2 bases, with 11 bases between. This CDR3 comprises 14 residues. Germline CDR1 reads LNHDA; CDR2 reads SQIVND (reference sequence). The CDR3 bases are TGTGCCAGTAGTACAATTCCGGGTAACACTGAAGCTTTCTTT. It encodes CASSTIPGNTEAFF.

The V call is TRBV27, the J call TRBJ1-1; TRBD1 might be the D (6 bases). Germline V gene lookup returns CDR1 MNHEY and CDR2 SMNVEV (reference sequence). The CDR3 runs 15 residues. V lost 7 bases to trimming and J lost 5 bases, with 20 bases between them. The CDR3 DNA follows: TGTGCCAGCACCCACTCCTGGGGGGGCCGGACTGAAGCTTTCTTT. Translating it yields CASTHSWGGRTEAFF.